This TCR beta chain appears in the sequencing data of a study of blood T cell repertoires in COVID-19. Study overall: Both acute and convalescent COVID-19 samples were obtained from the United States, Italy and Spain. Nucleic acid was either cDNA or gDNA, and it came from T cells, B-cell-depleted T cells, or PBMCs.

Original data processing: Amplification of reference gene primers provided the estimated nucleated cell counts. TCRdb's table, derived via immunoSEQ multiplex PCR, lists solely in-frame clones and lacks some. V and J calls and clone size are those listed in that table; D and trimming were worked out from the DNA. The sample holds about 140,000 clones, 90% seen once. The CDR3 sequence is 19 residues long. The ends lost 0 bases at V and 1 base at J; junction bases unmatched: 7. The germline gives CDR1 LGHDT, CDR2 YNNKEL (reference sequence). The genes are TRBV3-1 (or the pseudogene TRBV3-2) and TRBJ2-2; TRBD2 aligns across 11 bases. This sequence originates from a woman of 80 years or more with acute or convalescent COVID-19. The sequencing input was peripheral blood. Here the CDR3 reads CASSQESVLAGGNTGELFF. The CDR3 coding sequence is TGTGCCAGCAGCCAAGAGTCCGTTCTAGCGGGGGGGAACACCGGGGAGCTGTTTTTT.